This TCR beta chain was sequenced in a study of T-cell memory formation after mild COVID-19. In the study overall: TCR clusters were largely donor specific. Whole-study results and caveats: Memory from before infection featured some responding clones, which suggests cross-reactive memory joined. Clones contracting across day 15 to 85 had a balanced CD4/CD8 profile; later expanding clones leaned CD4+.

Germline loops: CDR1 SGHRS, CDR2 YFSETQ. This CDR3 is built from 16 residues. J was trimmed by 0 bases and V by 4 bases; bases with no gene match: 7. In its sample, this clonotype was seen a few times. Its cognate antigen is unknown. With constant-segment primers, 5'RACE yielded cDNA libraries of TCR alpha and TCR beta that carried sample barcodes and UMIs. MiXCR, run by TCRdb on the 5' RACE reads, gives a single entry per CDR3 protein. The sample lists around 82,000 distinct CDR3 sequences, around 13% occurring once. The gene calls are TRBV5-1 and TRBJ1-2; 9 bases map to TRBD1. The material sequenced was PBMCs or a T cell subset sorted from them (not recorded which). This TCR came from a man between 18 and 29 years old who had mild COVID-19 (a few samples of this study predate the infection). Cell type and time point are not known. CDR3 sequence: CASSLTTGGANYGYTF. CDR3 coding DNA: TGCGCCAGCAGCCTCACGACAGGGGGTGCTAACTATGGCTACACCTTC.